This entry describes one TCR beta chain. Tregs were sorted as CD4+CD25+CD127-/low cells. Via MiXCR, TCRdb re-called the 5' RACE reads, giving one row per CDR3 protein. The sample lists some 32,000 distinct CDR3 sequences; around 27% were seen once. This CDR3 spans 16 amino acids. From germline, CDR1 is SGHAT and CDR2 FQNNGV. The V gene lost 1 base and the J gene lost 8 bases, with 18 bases spanning the gap. The sequence came from a female donor with breast cancer. Sequenced sample: tumor-infiltrating Tregs sorted from the breast tumor. The chain combines TRBV11-2 with TRBJ2-1; tentative D call: TRBD2 (5 bases). This CDR3 reads CASSLVQRLLTDEQFF. The CDR3 DNA follows: TGTGCCAGCAGCTTAGTGCAGCGGCTTCTTACAGATGAGCAGTTCTTC.